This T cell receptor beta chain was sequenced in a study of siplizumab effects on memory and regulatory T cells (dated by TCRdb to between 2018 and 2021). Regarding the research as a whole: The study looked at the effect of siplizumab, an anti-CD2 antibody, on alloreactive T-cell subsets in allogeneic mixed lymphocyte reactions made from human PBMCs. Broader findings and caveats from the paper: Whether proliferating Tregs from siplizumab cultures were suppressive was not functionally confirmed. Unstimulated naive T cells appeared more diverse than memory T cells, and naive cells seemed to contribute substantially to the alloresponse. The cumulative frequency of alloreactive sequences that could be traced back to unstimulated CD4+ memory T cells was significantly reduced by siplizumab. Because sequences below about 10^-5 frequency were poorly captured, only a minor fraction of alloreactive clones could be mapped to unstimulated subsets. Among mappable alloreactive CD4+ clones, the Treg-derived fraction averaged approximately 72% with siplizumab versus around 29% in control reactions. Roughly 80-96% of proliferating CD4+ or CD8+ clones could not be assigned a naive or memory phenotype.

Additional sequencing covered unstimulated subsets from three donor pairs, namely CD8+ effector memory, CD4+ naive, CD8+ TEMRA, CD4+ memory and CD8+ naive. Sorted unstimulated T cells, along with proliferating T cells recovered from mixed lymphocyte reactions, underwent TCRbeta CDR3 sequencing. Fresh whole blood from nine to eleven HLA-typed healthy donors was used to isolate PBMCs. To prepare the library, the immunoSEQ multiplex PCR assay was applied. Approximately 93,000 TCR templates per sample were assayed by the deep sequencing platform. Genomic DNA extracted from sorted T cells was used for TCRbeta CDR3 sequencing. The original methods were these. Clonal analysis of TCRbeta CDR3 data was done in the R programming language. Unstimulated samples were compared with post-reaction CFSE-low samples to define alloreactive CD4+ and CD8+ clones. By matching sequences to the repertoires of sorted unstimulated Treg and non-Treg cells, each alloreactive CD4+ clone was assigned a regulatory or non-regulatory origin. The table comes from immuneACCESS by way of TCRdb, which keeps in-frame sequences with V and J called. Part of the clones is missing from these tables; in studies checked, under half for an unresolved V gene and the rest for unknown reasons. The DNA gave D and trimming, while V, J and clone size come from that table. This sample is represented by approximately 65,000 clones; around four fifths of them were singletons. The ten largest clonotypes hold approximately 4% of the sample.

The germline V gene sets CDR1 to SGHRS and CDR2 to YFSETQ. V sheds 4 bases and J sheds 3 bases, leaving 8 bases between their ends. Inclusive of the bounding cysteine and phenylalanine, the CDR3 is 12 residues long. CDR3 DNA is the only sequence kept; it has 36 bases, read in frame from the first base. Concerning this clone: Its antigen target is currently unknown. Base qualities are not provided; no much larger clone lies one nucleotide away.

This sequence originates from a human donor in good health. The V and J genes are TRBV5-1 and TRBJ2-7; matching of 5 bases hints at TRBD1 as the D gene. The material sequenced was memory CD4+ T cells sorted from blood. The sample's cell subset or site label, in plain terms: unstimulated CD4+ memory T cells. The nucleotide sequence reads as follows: TGCGCCAGCAGCCTGACAGACTACGAGCAGTACTTC. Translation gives CASSLTDYEQYF.